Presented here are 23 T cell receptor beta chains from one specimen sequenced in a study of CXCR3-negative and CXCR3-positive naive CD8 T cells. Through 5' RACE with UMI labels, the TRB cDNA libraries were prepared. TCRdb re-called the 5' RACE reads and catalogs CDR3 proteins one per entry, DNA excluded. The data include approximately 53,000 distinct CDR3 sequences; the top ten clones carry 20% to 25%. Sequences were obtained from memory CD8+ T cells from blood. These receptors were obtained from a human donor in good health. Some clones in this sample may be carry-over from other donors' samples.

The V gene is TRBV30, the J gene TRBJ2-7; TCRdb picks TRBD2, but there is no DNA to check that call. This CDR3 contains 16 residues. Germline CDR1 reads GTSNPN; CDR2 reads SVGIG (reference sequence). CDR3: CAWIGTSGGPSYEQYF.

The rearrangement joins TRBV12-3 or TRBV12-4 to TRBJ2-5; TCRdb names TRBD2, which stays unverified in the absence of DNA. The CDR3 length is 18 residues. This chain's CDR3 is CASSPGTSGGDFQETQYF.

The CDR3 spells CSAPTSGRVYNEQFF. This chain connects TRBV20-1 to TRBJ2-1; TCRdb proposes TRBD2, but this gene call is untestable without DNA. Looked up from germline, CDR1 is DFQATT and CDR2 is SNEGSKA (reference sequence). This CDR3 has 15 amino acids.

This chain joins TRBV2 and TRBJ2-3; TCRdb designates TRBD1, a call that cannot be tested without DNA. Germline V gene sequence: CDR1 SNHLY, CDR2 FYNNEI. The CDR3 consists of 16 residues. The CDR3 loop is CASSEGTGGRTDTQYF. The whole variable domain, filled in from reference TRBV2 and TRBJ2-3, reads EPEVTQTPSHQVTQMGQEVILRCVPISNHLYFYWYRQILGQKVEFLVSFYNNEISEKSEIFDDQFSVERPDGSNFTLKIRSTKLEDSAMYFCASSEGTGGRTDTQYFGPGTRLTVL.

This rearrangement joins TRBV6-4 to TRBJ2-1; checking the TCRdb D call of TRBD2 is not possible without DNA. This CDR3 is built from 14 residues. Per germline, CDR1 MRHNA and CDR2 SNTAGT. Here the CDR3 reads CASSEASGGNEQFF.

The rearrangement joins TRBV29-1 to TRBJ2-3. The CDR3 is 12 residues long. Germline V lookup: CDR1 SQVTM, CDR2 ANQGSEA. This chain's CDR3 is CSVEVTENTQYF.

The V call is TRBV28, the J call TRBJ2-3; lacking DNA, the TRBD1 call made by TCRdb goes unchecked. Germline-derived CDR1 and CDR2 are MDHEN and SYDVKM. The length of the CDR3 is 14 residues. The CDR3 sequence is CASALRVSTDTQYF.

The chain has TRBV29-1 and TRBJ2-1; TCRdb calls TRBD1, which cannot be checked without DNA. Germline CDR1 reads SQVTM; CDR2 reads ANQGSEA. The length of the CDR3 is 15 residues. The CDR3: CSVEGTESSYNEQFF.

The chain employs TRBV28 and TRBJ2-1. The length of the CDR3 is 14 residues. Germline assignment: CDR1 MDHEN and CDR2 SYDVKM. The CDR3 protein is CASSLLGSYNEQFF.

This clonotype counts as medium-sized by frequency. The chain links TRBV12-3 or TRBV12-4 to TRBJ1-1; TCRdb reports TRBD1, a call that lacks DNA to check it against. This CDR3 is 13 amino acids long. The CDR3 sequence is CASSRDREFEAFF.

CDR3: CSVEGQTLGNYGYTF. The chain combines TRBV29-1 with TRBJ1-2; the D call of TRBD1 rests on TCRdb alone, since no DNA is present to check it. CDR3 size: 15 residues. Germline lookup yields CDR1 SQVTM and CDR2 ANQGSEA.

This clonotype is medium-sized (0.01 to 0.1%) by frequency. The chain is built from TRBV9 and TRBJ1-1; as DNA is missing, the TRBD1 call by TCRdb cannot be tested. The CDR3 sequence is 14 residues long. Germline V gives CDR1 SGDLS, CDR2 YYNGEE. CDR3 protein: CASSENSGDTEAFF.

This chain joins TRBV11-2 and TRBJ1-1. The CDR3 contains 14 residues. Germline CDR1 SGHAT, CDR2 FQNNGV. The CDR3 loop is CASSLERRNTEAFF.

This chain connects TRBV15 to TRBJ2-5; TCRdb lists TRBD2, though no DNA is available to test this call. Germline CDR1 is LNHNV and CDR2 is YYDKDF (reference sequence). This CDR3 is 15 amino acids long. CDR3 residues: CATSRDLSGAETQYF.

The CDR3 loop reads CSARDRLNTEAFF. This sequence joins TRBV20-1 and TRBJ1-1. This CDR3 comprises 13 residues. CDR1 and CDR2 (germline): DFQATT, SNEGSKA (reference sequence).

The CDR3 region is CASSPGTGEGSQPQHF. The chain employs TRBV7-9 and TRBJ1-5; TCRdb selects TRBD1, and the lack of DNA leaves this call unchecked. The CDR3 contains 16 residues. Germline V CDR1 and CDR2: SEHNR, FQNEAQ (reference sequence).

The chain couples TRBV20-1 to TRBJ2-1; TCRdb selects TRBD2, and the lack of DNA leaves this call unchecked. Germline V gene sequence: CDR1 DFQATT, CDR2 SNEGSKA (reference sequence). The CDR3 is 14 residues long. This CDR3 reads CSARSPLAEHEQFF.

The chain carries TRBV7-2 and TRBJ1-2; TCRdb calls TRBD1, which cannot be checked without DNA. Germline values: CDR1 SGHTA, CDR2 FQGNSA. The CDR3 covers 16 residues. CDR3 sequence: CASSSRDRGRGYGYTF.

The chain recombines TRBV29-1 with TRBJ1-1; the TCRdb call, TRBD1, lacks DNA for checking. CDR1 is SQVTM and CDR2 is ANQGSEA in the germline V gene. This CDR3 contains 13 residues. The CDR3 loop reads CSVEDGGFTEAFF.

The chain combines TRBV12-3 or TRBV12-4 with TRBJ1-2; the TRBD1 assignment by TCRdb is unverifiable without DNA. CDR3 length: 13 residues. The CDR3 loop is CASSLGPGYGYTF.

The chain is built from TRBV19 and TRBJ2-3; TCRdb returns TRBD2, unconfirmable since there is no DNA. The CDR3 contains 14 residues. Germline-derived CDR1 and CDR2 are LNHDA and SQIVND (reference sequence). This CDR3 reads CASKGLLRTDTQYF.

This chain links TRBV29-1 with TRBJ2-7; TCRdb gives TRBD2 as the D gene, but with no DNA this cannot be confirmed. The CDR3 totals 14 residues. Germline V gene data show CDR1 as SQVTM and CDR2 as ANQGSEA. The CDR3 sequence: CSVERLAGGYEQYF.

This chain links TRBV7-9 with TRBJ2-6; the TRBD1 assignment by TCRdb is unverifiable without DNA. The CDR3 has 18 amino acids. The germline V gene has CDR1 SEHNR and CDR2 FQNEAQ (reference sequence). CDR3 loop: CASSLMGQGLPGANVLTF. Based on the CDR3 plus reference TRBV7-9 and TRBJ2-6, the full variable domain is DTGVSQNPRHKITKRGQNVTFRCDPISEHNRLYWYRQTLGQGPEFLTYFQNEAQLEKSRLLSDRFSAERPKGSFSTLEIQRTEQGDSAMYLCASSLMGQGLPGANVLTFGAGSRLTVL.